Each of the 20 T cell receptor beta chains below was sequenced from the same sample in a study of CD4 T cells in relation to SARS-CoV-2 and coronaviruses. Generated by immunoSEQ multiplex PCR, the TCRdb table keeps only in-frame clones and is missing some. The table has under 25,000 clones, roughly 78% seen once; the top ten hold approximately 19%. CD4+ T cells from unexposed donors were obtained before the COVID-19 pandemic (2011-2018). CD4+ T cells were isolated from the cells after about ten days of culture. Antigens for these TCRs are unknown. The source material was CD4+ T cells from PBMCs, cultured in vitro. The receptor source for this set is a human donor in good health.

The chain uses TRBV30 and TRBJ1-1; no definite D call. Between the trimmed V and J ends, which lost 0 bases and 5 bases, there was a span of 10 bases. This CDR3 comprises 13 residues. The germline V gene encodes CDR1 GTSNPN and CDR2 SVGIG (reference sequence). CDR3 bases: TGTGCCTGGAGTGTCGGAATGGGGACTGAAGCTTTCTTT. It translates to CAWSVGMGTEAFF.

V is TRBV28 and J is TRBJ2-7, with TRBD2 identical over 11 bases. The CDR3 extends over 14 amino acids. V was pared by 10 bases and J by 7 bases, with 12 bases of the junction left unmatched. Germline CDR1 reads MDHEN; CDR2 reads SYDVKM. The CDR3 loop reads CATRVASGRWEQYF. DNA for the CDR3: TGTGCCACCAGGGTTGCTAGCGGGAGGTGGGAGCAGTACTTC.

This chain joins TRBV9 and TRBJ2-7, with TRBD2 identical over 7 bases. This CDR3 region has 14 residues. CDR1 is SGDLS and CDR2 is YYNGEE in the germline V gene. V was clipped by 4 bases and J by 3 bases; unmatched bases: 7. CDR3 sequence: CASSPTGEGYEQYF. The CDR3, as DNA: TGTGCCAGCAGCCCCACTGGGGAGGGCTACGAGCAGTACTTC. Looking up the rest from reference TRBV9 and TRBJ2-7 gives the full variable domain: DSGVTQTPKHLITATGQRVTLRCSPRSGDLSVYWYQQSLDQGLQFLIQYYNGEERAKGNILERFSAQQFPDLHSELNLSSLELGDSALYFCASSPTGEGYEQYFGPGTRLTVT.

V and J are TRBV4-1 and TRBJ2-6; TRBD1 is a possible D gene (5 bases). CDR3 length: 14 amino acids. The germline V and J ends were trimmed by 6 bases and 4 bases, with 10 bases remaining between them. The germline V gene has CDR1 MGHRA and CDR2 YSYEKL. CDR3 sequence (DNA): TGCGCCAGCAGGGACAATACAGGGGCCAACGTCCTGACTTTC. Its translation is CASRDNTGANVLTF.

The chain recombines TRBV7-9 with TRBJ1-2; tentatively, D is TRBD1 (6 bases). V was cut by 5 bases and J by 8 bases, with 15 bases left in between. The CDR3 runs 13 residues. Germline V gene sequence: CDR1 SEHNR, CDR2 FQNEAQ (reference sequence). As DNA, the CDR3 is TGTGCCAGCAGCGATCCGGACAGAAGCGGCTACACCTTC. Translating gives CASSDPDRSGYTF.

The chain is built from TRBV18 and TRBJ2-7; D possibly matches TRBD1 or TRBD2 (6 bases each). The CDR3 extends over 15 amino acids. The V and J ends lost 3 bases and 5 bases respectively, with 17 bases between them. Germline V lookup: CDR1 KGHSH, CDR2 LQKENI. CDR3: CASSPMAGGHDEQYF. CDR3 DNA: TGTGCCAGCTCACCGATGGCCGGGGGACACGACGAGCAGTACTTC.

For the CDR3, the DNA is TGCAGCGTTGACAGGATCTATGGCTACACCTTC. Its protein is CSVDRIYGYTF. V usage is TRBV29-1 and J usage is TRBJ1-2; no firm D call. Per germline, CDR1 SQVTM and CDR2 ANQGSEA. The CDR3 extends over 11 amino acids. V was clipped by 3 bases and J by 4 bases, with 6 bases between them.

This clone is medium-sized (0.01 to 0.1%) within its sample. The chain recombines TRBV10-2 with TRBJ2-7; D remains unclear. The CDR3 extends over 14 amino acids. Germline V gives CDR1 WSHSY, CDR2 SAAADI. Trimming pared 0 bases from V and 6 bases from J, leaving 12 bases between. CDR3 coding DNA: TGCGCCAGCAGTGAGTCGTTGGGTTACGGCGAGCAGTACTTC. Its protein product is CASSESLGYGEQYF.

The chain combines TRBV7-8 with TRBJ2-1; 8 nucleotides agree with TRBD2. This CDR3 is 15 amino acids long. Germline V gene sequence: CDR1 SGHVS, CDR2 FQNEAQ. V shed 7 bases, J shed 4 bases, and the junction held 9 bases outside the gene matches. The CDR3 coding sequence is TGTGCCAGCATACTAGGGCTAGCGGGTTACAATGAGCAGTTCTTC. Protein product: CASILGLAGYNEQFF. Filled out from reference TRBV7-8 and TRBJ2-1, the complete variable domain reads GAGVSQSPRYKVAKRGQDVALRCDPISGHVSLFWYQQALGQGPEFLTYFQNEAQLDKSGLPSDRFFAERPEGSVSTLKIQRTQQEDSAVYLCASILGLAGYNEQFFGPGTRLTVL.

Here the CDR3 reads CASRLFRETQYF. CDR3 nucleotide sequence: TGTGCCAGCAGACTCTTTCGAGAGACCCAGTACTTC. The V and J genes are TRBV2 and TRBJ2-5; no definite D call. Germline V gene data show CDR1 as SNHLY and CDR2 as FYNNEI. The CDR3 consists of 12 residues. V lost 6 bases, J lost 4 bases, and 9 bases lay in between.

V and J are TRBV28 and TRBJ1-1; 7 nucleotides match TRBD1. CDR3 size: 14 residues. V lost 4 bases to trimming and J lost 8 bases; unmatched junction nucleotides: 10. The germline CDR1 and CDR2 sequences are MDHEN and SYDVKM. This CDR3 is CASSSPGQWGEAFF. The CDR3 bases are TGTGCCAGCAGTTCGCCGGGACAGTGGGGGGAAGCTTTCTTT.

CDR3 sequence reads: CASSPNPGGGYTF. In DNA form, the CDR3 reads TGTGCCAGTAGTCCAAACCCAGGGGGTGGCTACACCTTC. This chain joins TRBV19 and TRBJ1-2, with 7 bases fitting TRBD1. The CDR3 has 13 amino acids. V lost 5 bases, J lost 7 bases, and 7 bases stayed unmatched. Germline CDR1 and CDR2: LNHDA and SQIVND (reference sequence).

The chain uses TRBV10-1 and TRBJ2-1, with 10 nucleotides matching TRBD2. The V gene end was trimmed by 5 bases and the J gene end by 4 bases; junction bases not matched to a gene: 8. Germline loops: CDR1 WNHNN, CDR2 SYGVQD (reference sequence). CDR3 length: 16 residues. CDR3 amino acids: CASSSLTSGTYNEQFF. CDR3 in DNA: TGCGCCAGCAGTTCTCTTACTAGCGGGACTTACAATGAGCAGTTCTTC.

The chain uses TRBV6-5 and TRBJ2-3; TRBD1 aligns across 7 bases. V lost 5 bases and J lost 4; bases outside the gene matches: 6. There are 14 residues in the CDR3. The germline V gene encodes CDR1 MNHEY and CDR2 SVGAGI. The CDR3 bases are TGTGCCAGCAGTCCGACAGGGATGCCAGATACGCAGTATTTT. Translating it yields CASSPTGMPDTQYF.

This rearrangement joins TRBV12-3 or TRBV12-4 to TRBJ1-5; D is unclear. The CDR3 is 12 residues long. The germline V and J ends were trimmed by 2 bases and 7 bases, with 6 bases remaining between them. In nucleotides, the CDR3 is TGTGCCAGCAGTTTATCTCCCCAGCCCCAGCATTTT. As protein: CASSLSPQPQHF.

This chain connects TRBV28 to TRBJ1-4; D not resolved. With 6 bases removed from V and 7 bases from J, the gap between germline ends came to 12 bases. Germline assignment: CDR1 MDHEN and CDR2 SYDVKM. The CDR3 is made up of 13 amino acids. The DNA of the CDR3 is TGTGCCAGCAGCCGCAAAATGGGTGAAAAACTGTTTTTT. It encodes CASSRKMGEKLFF.

The CDR3, as DNA: TGTGCCAGCAGTTACGCGAGCCAGGGCAATCAGCCCCAGCATTTT. Its translation: CASSYASQGNQPQHF. J is TRBJ1-5 and V is TRBV6-2 or TRBV6-3; D not resolved. Trimming stripped 2 bases from V and 2 bases from J, with 10 bases between. Germline V gene data show CDR1 as MNHEY and CDR2 as SVGEGT. This CDR3 comprises 15 residues.

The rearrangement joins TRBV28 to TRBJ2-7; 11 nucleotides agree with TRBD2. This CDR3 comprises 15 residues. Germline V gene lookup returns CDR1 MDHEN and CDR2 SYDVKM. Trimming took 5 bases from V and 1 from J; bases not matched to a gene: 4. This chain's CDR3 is CASSTIAGGSYEQYF. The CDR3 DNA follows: TGTGCCAGCAGTACCATAGCGGGAGGGTCCTACGAGCAGTACTTC.

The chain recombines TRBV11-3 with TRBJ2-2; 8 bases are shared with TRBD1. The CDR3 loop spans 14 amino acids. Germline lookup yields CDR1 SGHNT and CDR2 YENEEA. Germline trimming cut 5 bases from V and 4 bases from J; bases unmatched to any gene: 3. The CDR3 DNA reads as TGTGCCAGCAGCCTAACAGGGGGCACCGGGGAGCTGTTTTTT. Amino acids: CASSLTGGTGELFF.

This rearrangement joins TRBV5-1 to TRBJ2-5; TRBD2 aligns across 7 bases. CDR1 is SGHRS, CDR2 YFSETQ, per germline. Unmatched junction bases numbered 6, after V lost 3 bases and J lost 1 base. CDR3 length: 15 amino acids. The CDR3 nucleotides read TGCGCCAGCAGCTGGGGTTCGGGGGGCCAAGAGACCCAGTACTTC. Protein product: CASSWGSGGQETQYF.